There are many counts of the clone carrying this T cell receptor beta chain. Its cognate antigen is unknown. Arm-PCR of CDR3 regions and iRepertoire HTBI primers were used to build TCR beta libraries. In the study's own analysis: The study identified 60 to 65 TRBV and approximately 15 TRBJ segments across samples. MiXCR, run by TCRdb on the multiplex PCR reads, gives a single entry per CDR3 protein. TCRdb, not the authors, supplied the V and J calls. The repertoire has hundreds of thousands of distinct CDR3 sequences, more than 15% of them found once; the top ten carry around 25%. This record belongs to a study of regulatory T cells in long-lasting Graves disease. Study-wide background: Graves' patients who were just diagnosed had used antithyroid drugs for under 3 months.

Time point indicated: newly diagnosed GD, antithyroid drugs for less than 3 months. With RNA extracted from PBMCs as input, the TCR library was made. The CDR3 sequence is 14 residues long. In germline, CDR1 is SQVTM, CDR2 ANQGSEA. Trimming left V 4 bases short and J 1 base short, with 14 bases between. Whole-study results and caveats: Persistent disease favored TRBV28, TRBJ1-2 and TRBJ2-5. TCR diversity was lower in persistent Graves' patients than in newly diagnosed ones.

This sample was also put to use in a study of T cells in Graves' hyperthyroidism and ophthalmopathy.

The source of this sequence is a woman between 40 and 65 years old with Graves disease. Here the sequenced sample was peripheral blood mononuclear cells (PBMCs), taken at new diagnosis, from a patient treated with antithyroid drugs. The rearrangement links TRBV29-1 to TRBJ2-7; D may be TRBD1 or TRBD2 (5 bases each). The CDR3 reads CSVVEGSMSYEQYF. CDR3 in DNA: TGCAGCGTTGTCGAGGGGTCTATGTCCTACGAGCAGTACTTC.